The rows below give T cell receptor beta chains drawn from one sample of a study of blood T cell repertoires in COVID-19. This table comes from immunoSEQ multiplex PCR, and its TCRdb copy is limited to in-frame clones, with some not included. Of 200,000 to 250,000 clones detected, over 75% appear once; the ten largest clones hold 4.5% to 5.5%. The sequenced sample was peripheral blood. These receptors all stem from a man between 45 and 60 years old with COVID-19, enrolled during active disease. The CDR3 runs from the conserved cysteine through the conserved F or W. D genes are given only for firm matches. Only some rows state a clone size, as once, few, many or a class for expanded clones.

TRBJ1-5 | TRBV6-5 | . | . | . | CASSSSGQGAFQPQHF
TRBJ1-1 | TRBV30 | TRBD1 | . | TGTGCCTGGAGAGGGGGGACAGGGGTCTACACTGAAGCTTTCTTT | CAWRGGTGVYTEAFF
TRBJ1-1 | TRBV6-2/TRBV6-3 | TRBD1 | . | TGTGCCAGCAGTGTACAGGGGTTCACTGAAGCTTTCTTT | CASSVQGFTEAFF
TRBJ1-2 | TRBV2 | TRBD1 | . | TGTGCCAGCAGTGAAGTTTTAGGGGGCAACTATGGCTACACCTTC | CASSEVLGGNYGYTF
TRBJ2-2 | TRBV5-1 | TRBD2 | . | TGCGCCAGCAGCTTGTATGCGACTAGCGGGGGAACGAACACCGGGGAGCTGTTTTTT | CASSLYATSGGTNTGELFF
TRBJ1-2 | TRBV10-3 | . | . | TGTGCCATCAGTGAGGGGCCCCTCGGCTATGGCTACACCTTC | CAISEGPLGYGYTF
TRBJ1-6 | TRBV7-3 | TRBD1 | . | TGTGCCAGCTCAGGGGGCGACCATTCACCCCTCCACTTT | CASSGGDHSPLHF
TRBJ2-3 | TRBV21-1 | . | . | TGTGCCAGCATTGCGGGGGTTCGCACAGATACGCAGTATTTT | CASIAGVRTDTQYF
TRBJ1-1 | TRBV5-1 | TRBD1 | . | TGCGCCAGCGATCACCTACAGGGGGACACTGAAGCTTTCTTT | CASDHLQGDTEAFF
TRBJ1-2 | TRBV7-9 | . | . | TGTGCCAGCAGCTCCCCCCAGGGACAAGGCTACACCTTC | CASSSPQGQGYTF
TRBJ2-3 | TRBV29-1 | TRBD2 | . | TGCAGCGTTGAGTGGGACTACACAGATACGCAGTATTTT | CSVEWDYTDTQYF
TRBJ2-1 | TRBV9 | . | . | TGTGCCAGCAGCCAAACACCAGGAGGTTTGGTCAATGAGCAGTTCTTC | CASSQTPGGLVNEQFF
TRBJ2-1 | TRBV2 | TRBD2 | once | TGTGCCAGCAGTGAAGGTCTAGCGGGTAAAGGGTGGTACAATGAGCAGTTCTTC | CASSEGLAGKGWYNEQFF
TRBJ2-7 | TRBV6-5 | . | . | TGTGCCACCGGAGGCTACGAGCAGTACTTC | CATGGYEQYF
TRBJ1-1 | TRBV19 | . | . | TGTGCCACTAGGGTGTCGGCGGCCACTGAAGCTTTCTTT | CATRVSAATEAFF
TRBJ2-2 | TRBV19 | TRBD1 | . | TGTGCCGGGGGACAGGGCGCGAACACCGGGGAGCTGTTTTTT | CAGGQGANTGELFF
TRBJ1-2 | TRBV20-1 | . | . | TGCAGTGCTAGAGCCGGCTATGGCTACACCTTC | CSARAGYGYTF
TRBJ2-7 | TRBV24-1 | . | . | TGTGCCACCTCGAGGGGGTCCCCATCCGAGCAGTACTTC | CATSRGSPSEQYF
TRBJ1-1 | TRBV11-2 | . | . | TGTGCCAGCAGCTTCAAGACAGGCACTGAAGCTTTCTTT | CASSFKTGTEAFF
TRBJ1-2 | TRBV7-2 | TRBD1 | . | TGTGCCAGCAGCCTAAGGGGGCTTAGCTACACCTTC | CASSLRGLSYTF